These 23 T cell receptor beta chains originate from one sample sequenced in a study of OX40 agonist ivuxolimab in advanced cancers. Repertoires were generated with immunoSEQ multiplex PCR, while TCRdb's copy carries only in-frame clones and drops some. The sample carries approximately 82,000 clones, 80% to 90% recorded once. Sequencing used CD4+ or CD8+ T cells sorted from blood, obtained in a trial of the OX40 agonist ivuxolimab. The receptors were gathered from an adult with an advanced solid tumor such as melanoma, head and neck, liver or kidney cancer.

This sequence joins TRBV28 and TRBJ2-1; TRBD2 matches at 7 bases. V dropped 6 bases and J dropped 3; count of bases not matched to a gene: 14. From germline, CDR1 is MDHEN and CDR2 SYDVKM. This CDR3 has 17 residues. The CDR3 nucleotides read TGTGCCAGCAGCCCGCGGGGACGGGGGGTAAACTACAATGAGCAGTTCTTC. Encoded protein: CASSPRGRGVNYNEQFF.

J is TRBJ1-5 and V is TRBV19, with a possible D match to TRBD1 (6 bases). This CDR3 is 14 amino acids long. Germline V lookup: CDR1 LNHDA, CDR2 SQIVND (reference sequence). The germline V and J ends were trimmed by 3 bases and 6 bases, with 12 bases remaining between them. The CDR3 DNA follows: TGTGCCAGTAGTATTCGGGGGCCGTTTCAGCCCCAGCATTTT. Protein product: CASSIRGPFQPQHF.

The chain carries TRBV28 and TRBJ1-2, with a tentative D call TRBD1 (6 bases). Germline V lookup: CDR1 MDHEN, CDR2 SYDVKM. CDR3 size: 13 residues. Deletions cut 3 bases from V and 7 bases from J, with 12 bases between. The DNA of the CDR3 is TGTGCCAGCAGTTTCCCATACAGGGCTGGCTACACCTTC. It codes for CASSFPYRAGYTF.

V gene TRBV29-1 combines with J gene TRBJ2-5; 7 nucleotides match TRBD1. V lost 2 bases to trimming and J lost 1 base; unmatched junction nucleotides: 16. Germline lookup yields CDR1 SQVTM and CDR2 ANQGSEA. This CDR3 spans 18 amino acids. In nucleotides, the CDR3 is TGCAGCGTTGAATTACTGGCAGGGGGAAGCTTTCCCCAAGAGACCCAGTACTTC. Amino acid sequence: CSVELLAGGSFPQETQYF.

This clone appeared a single time. V is TRBV28 and J is TRBJ1-2; D not resolved. This CDR3 is built from 13 residues. Trimming pared 6 bases from V and 8 bases from J, leaving 16 bases between. Germline V gene sequence: CDR1 MDHEN, CDR2 SYDVKM. The CDR3 nucleotides are TGTGCCAGCAGATATCAGACGGTCGGAGGCTACACCTTC. Translation: CASRYQTVGGYTF.

This chain uses TRBV5-4 with TRBJ1-4; D perhaps matches TRBD1 (5 bases). Trimming took off 0 bases at V and 7 bases at J, with 13 bases between the two ends. CDR1 and CDR2 (germline): SGHNT, YYREEE (reference sequence). The CDR3 totals 15 residues. CDR3 coding DNA: TGTGCCAGCAGCTTGGCCGAGGGGAGGGGTGAAAAACTGTTTTTT. Its protein is CASSLAEGRGEKLFF.

The chain joins TRBV18 to TRBJ1-2; perhaps TRBD1 as D (6 bases). The CDR3 is made up of 15 amino acids. Germline V gene data show CDR1 as KGHSH and CDR2 as LQKENI. Between the trimmed V and J ends, which lost 3 bases and 2 bases, there was a span of 13 bases. The CDR3 reads CASSPYRVENYGYTF. CDR3 DNA sequence: TGTGCCAGCTCACCCTACAGGGTAGAGAACTATGGCTACACCTTC.

The chain recombines TRBV6-5 with TRBJ1-1; maybe TRBD1 (5 bases). Trimming cost V 2 bases and J 7 bases, with 14 bases left between them. Germline assignment: CDR1 MNHEY and CDR2 SVGAGI. The length of the CDR3 is 14 residues. The CDR3 DNA is TGTGCCAGCAGTTACGGGACCGGGTATGGTGAAGCTTTCTTT. Amino acid sequence: CASSYGTGYGEAFF.

This clone has only one observation. V is TRBV5-4 and J is TRBJ2-5; TRBD2 matches at 10 bases. Losses at the gene ends were 3 bases for V and 5 bases for J; bases not matched to a gene: 4. CDR3 length: 14 residues. Germline CDR1 SGHNT, CDR2 YYREEE (reference sequence). The CDR3: CASSYTGLAETQYF. CDR3 bases: TGTGCCAGCAGCTACACGGGACTAGCGGAGACCCAGTACTTC.

The chain joins TRBV19 to TRBJ2-1; D perhaps matches TRBD2 (5 bases). This CDR3 comprises 16 residues. Germline lookup yields CDR1 LNHDA and CDR2 SQIVND (reference sequence). Trimming stripped 5 bases from V and 0 bases from J, with 14 bases between. The CDR3 sequence: CASSQRVGSSYNEQFF. CDR3 DNA: TGTGCCAGTAGTCAGAGGGTGGGGAGCTCCTACAATGAGCAGTTCTTC.

The genes are TRBV27 and TRBJ1-4, with D possibly matching TRBD1 (5 bases). The V and J ends lost 6 bases and 4 bases respectively, with 9 bases between them. In germline, CDR1 is MNHEY, CDR2 SMNVEV (reference sequence). The CDR3 totals 13 residues. CDR3: CASRGRNNEKLFF. The CDR3 DNA sequence: TGTGCCAGCAGGGGACGGAATAATGAAAAACTGTTTTTT.

The chain uses TRBV10-1 and TRBJ2-1; TRBD2 agrees at 9 bases. Germline V gene sequence: CDR1 WNHNN, CDR2 SYGVQD (reference sequence). The CDR3 has 16 residues. V shed 3 bases and J 7 bases; nucleotides not matched to a gene: 10. The CDR3 spells CASSDPGTSKRNEQFF. The CDR3 DNA follows: TGCGCCAGCAGTGACCCCGGGACTAGCAAAAGAAATGAGCAGTTCTTC.

The chain carries TRBV5-1 and TRBJ2-5; 9 bases align to TRBD1. V dropped 4 bases and J dropped 4; count of bases not matched to a gene: 5. The CDR3 consists of 14 residues. Germline V gene lookup returns CDR1 SGHRS and CDR2 YFSETQ. Here the CDR3 reads CASSQGQGLETQYF. The CDR3 nucleotides read TGCGCCAGCAGCCAGGGACAGGGTTTAGAGACCCAGTACTTC.

The CDR3 is CASSSDRLYYNSPLHF. The CDR3 nucleotides are TGTGCCAGCAGCTCCGACAGGTTATACTATAATTCACCCCTCCACTTT. The chain uses TRBV7-2 and TRBJ1-6; tentative D call: TRBD1 (6 bases). The CDR3 covers 16 residues. The germline CDR1 and CDR2 sequences are SGHTA and FQGNSA. V was shortened by 4 bases and J by 3 bases, with 13 bases between the two germline ends.

This chain links TRBV7-9 with TRBJ1-2; 7 bases line up with TRBD1. This CDR3 spans 16 amino acids. The ends lost 1 base at V and 3 bases at J; junction bases unmatched: 8. Germline V gene data show CDR1 as SEHNR and CDR2 as FQNEAQ (reference sequence). The CDR3 loop reads CASSLVGGRGYYGYTF. The CDR3 DNA sequence: TGTGCCAGCAGCTTAGTAGGCGGCAGGGGGTACTATGGCTACACCTTC.

The rearrangement joins TRBV10-3 to TRBJ2-1; D not certain. CDR1 and CDR2 from the germline V gene are ENHRY and SYGVKD. Trimming took 0 bases from V and 4 from J, leaving 13 bases between them. The CDR3 spans 16 residues. The chain's CDR3 is CAISESIGPTYNEQFF. CDR3 nucleotides: TGTGCCATCAGTGAGTCGATTGGGCCGACTTACAATGAGCAGTTCTTC.

This chain joins TRBV5-4 and TRBJ2-5, with D possibly being TRBD1 (6 bases). Per the germline V gene, CDR1 is SGHNT and CDR2 is YYREEE (reference sequence). The V end lost 4 bases, the J end lost 5 bases, and 15 bases lay between the germline ends. This CDR3 is built from 14 residues. The CDR3 bases are TGTGCCAGCAGCACCTCTGGGGGCAGGGAGACCCAGTACTTC. Residues: CASSTSGGRETQYF. The whole variable domain, remainder taken from reference TRBV5-4 and TRBJ2-5, is ETGVTQSPTHLIKTRGQQVTLRCSSQSGHNTVSWYQQALGQGPQFIFQYYREEENGRGNFPPRFSGLQFPNYSSELNVNALELDDSALYLCASSTSGGRETQYFGPGTRLLVL.

This rearrangement joins TRBV28 to TRBJ2-2; 9 positions agree with TRBD2. Germline trimming cut 4 bases from V and 5 bases from J; bases unmatched to any gene: 11. Germline CDR1 is MDHEN and CDR2 is SYDVKM. This CDR3 contains 17 residues. The CDR3 sequence is CASSSPRASGATGELFF. The CDR3 DNA is TGTGCCAGCAGTTCCCCTCGCGCTAGCGGGGCTACCGGGGAGCTGTTTTTT.

This chain joins TRBV6-1 and TRBJ2-3; TRBD2 agrees at 12 bases. The CDR3 loop spans 16 amino acids. V was clipped by 1 base and J by 1 base; unmatched bases: 0. The germline CDR1 and CDR2 sequences are MNHNS and SASEGT. The CDR3 here is CASSEGLAGGTDTQYF. In DNA, the CDR3 is TGTGCCAGCAGTGAAGGACTAGCGGGAGGCACAGATACGCAGTATTTT.

The gene calls are TRBV18 and TRBJ1-1, with D tentatively TRBD1 (5 bases). The CDR3 sequence is 15 residues long. Germline lookup yields CDR1 KGHSH and CDR2 LQKENI. The V end lost 1 base, the J end lost 4 bases, and 13 bases lay between the germline ends. The CDR3 region is CASSPREGPSTEAFF. CDR3 coding DNA: TGTGCCAGCTCACCACGAGAGGGACCCAGCACTGAAGCTTTCTTT.

The J gene is TRBJ1-1, the V gene TRBV5-1; D is undetermined. This CDR3 has 14 amino acids. The V and J ends lost 7 bases and 1 base respectively, with 14 bases between them. Germline V lookup: CDR1 SGHRS, CDR2 YFSETQ. The CDR3 DNA reads as TGCGCCAGCCTGCCTCCACCGCCGAACACTGAAGCTTTCTTT. Translating gives CASLPPPPNTEAFF.

This chain connects TRBV11-2 to TRBJ2-7; TRBD2 aligns across 9 bases. The CDR3 consists of 17 residues. The V segment lost 5 bases and the J segment 1 base; nucleotides outside the gene matches: 12. CDR1 and CDR2 from the germline V gene are SGHAT and FQNNGV. CDR3 loop: CASSLIPETSGSYEQYF. The CDR3 DNA reads TGTGCCAGCAGCCTGATACCCGAGACTAGCGGATCCTACGAGCAGTACTTC.

V gene TRBV7-2 combines with J gene TRBJ1-5; 7 bases map to TRBD1. J lost 6 bases, V lost 5 bases, and 7 bases had no gene match. Germline V lookup: CDR1 SGHTA, CDR2 FQGNSA. The CDR3 sequence is 14 residues long. The CDR3 DNA reads as TGTGCCAGCAGCATGACAGGGTATCTTCAGCCCCAGCATTTT. Translated, it gives CASSMTGYLQPQHF.